The entry that follows covers one T cell receptor beta chain sequence. No antigen is known for it. This sample is part of a study of OX40 agonist ivuxolimab in advanced cancers. Overall study findings and caveats: The CD4+ and CD8+ T cells in the blood had expanded clonally by week 6 at 0.1 to 3.0 mg/kg. Antigen specificity of clonally expanded peripheral T cells was not established. Clonal expansion among partial responders at 0.1-3.0 mg/kg ranked near the lowest.

Some clones are missing from TCRdb's copy, which holds only in-frame ones; the method was immunoSEQ multiplex PCR. This table has some 39,000 clones, around 87% appearing once. V was cut by 3 bases and J by 6 bases, with 14 bases left in between. Per the germline V gene, CDR1 is GTSNPN and CDR2 is SVGIG (reference sequence). This CDR3 region has 14 residues. The sample was CD4+ or CD8+ T cells sorted from blood, taken in a trial of the OX40 agonist ivuxolimab. The rearrangement links TRBV30 to TRBJ2-2; D is uncertain. The receptor was isolated from an adult with an advanced solid tumor such as melanoma, head and neck, liver or kidney cancer. Written as DNA, the CDR3 is TGTGCCTGGAGCCCGACGTTTGTCCCCGGGGAGCTGTTTTTT. Its protein product is CAWSPTFVPGELFF.